Listed below are T cell receptor beta chains from one sample, sequenced in a study of T-cell memory formation after mild COVID-19. A single record per CDR3 protein comes from TCRdb applying MiXCR to the 5' RACE reads. The table has 150,000 to 200,000 distinct CDR3 sequences, about 22% seen once. Sequencing was done on a sample of PBMCs or a T cell subset sorted from them (not recorded which). The receptors derive from an adult woman who had mild COVID-19 (a few samples of this study predate the infection). Cell type and time point are not known. Both conserved end residues are trimmed from each CDR3. Fields, in order: J gene, clone size, V gene, CDR3 length, CDR3 protein. Clone size is not always given. Where it is, it says once, few, many or a class for expanded clones.

>TRBJ1-5|-|TRBV6-2/TRBV6-3|14
ASSYRWDYSNQPQH
>TRBJ2-3|-|TRBV9|13
ASSVDGGGRDTQY
>TRBJ2-7|-|TRBV30|12
AWSFGGNSYEQY
>TRBJ2-1|few|TRBV12-3/TRBV12-4|13
ASSILAGGGNEQF
>TRBJ2-2|-|TRBV24-1|12
ATSWSSGTGELF
>TRBJ2-1|-|TRBV5-1|10
ASGRGGNEQF
>TRBJ2-5|few|TRBV12-3/TRBV12-4|13
ASSLSGGAWETQY
>TRBJ2-7|-|TRBV14|15
ASSPNEAGAKSYEQY
>TRBJ2-7|few|TRBV9|11
ASSGGQGNEQY
>TRBJ1-2|once|TRBV7-3|11
ASSPPPTYGYT
>TRBJ2-3|-|TRBV9|12
ASSVVSPADTQY
>TRBJ2-5|few|TRBV2|15
ASILLHAGGPEETQY
>TRBJ2-1|few|TRBV15|14
ATSGLRDRSFLEQF
>TRBJ2-3|few|TRBV4-2|16
ASSQECGGPSTTDTQY
>TRBJ2-5|-|TRBV15|12
ATSRPGTQETQY
>TRBJ2-7|many|TRBV4-2|13
ASSQEGSNSYEQY
>TRBJ1-1|-|TRBV6-2/TRBV6-3|11
ASAHTENTEAF
>TRBJ2-7|few|TRBV2|10
ARGGPQYEQY
>TRBJ2-7|-|TRBV6-5|11
ASSRSQGGEQY
>TRBJ2-7|few|TRBV12-3/TRBV12-4|12
ASSLIGAYYEQY
>TRBJ1-1|-|TRBV7-9|13
ASSWPGDLNTEAF
>TRBJ2-7|-|TRBV20-1|13
SAPGTSGGPFEQY
>TRBJ2-1|few|TRBV4-3|11
ASSQDGVYEQF
>TRBJ2-1|-|TRBV7-9|12
ASSSVGPYNEQF
>TRBJ2-7|many|TRBV20-1|11
SARGGLSYEQY
>TRBJ2-5|few|TRBV14|15
ASSHLQASGSGETQY
>TRBJ2-1|-|TRBV28|14
ASSSAWTEAYNEQF
>TRBJ2-7|-|TRBV27|12
ASSLWGRPYEQY
>TRBJ1-2|few|TRBV20-1|11
SAREPVRYGYT
>TRBJ1-6|-|TRBV19|11
ASSIDPNSPLH
>TRBJ2-1|once|TRBV2|15
ASSEVGWGTSYNEQF
>TRBJ2-2|few|TRBV7-7|12
ASSLVGGHGELF
>TRBJ2-1|few|TRBV7-8|13
ASGRRTSSYNEQF
>TRBJ2-2|-|TRBV3-1|14
ASSQGFRGAPGELF
>TRBJ1-4|-|TRBV25-1|11
ASSEYSNEKLF
>TRBJ2-7|few|TRBV20-1|10
SVPVGSYEQY
>TRBJ2-5|-|TRBV18|11
ASSPSMEETQY
>TRBJ2-7|-|TRBV4-1|11
ASSQAPSYEQY
>TRBJ2-3|few|TRBV5-1|13
ASSTGTGSTDTQY
>TRBJ2-7|-|TRBV29-1|11
SVRGPHGDEQY
>TRBJ1-6|-|TRBV20-1|14
SASLRDRVEWGALH
>TRBJ1-1|-|TRBV19|14
ASSIEYGLGDTEAF
>TRBJ1-1|few|TRBV29-1|11
SGWDGLNTEAF
>TRBJ2-1|few|TRBV19|11
ASSYYQGGEQF
>TRBJ1-2|few|TRBV15|14
ATSRDSPPRGYGYT
>TRBJ1-2|few|TRBV29-1|10
SVRDSGDGYT
>TRBJ1-2|-|TRBV18|10
ASSPPGTPGT
>TRBJ2-7|few|TRBV5-1|12
ASSSGTTHYEQY
>TRBJ2-7|-|TRBV27|12
ASSLLAGSYEQY
>TRBJ2-6|-|TRBV7-3|15
ASSSPVLGTGANVLT
>TRBJ1-4|-|TRBV24-1|13
ATSDPDRGGEKLF
>TRBJ2-1|-|TRBV7-9|13
ASSSQGTGDNEQF